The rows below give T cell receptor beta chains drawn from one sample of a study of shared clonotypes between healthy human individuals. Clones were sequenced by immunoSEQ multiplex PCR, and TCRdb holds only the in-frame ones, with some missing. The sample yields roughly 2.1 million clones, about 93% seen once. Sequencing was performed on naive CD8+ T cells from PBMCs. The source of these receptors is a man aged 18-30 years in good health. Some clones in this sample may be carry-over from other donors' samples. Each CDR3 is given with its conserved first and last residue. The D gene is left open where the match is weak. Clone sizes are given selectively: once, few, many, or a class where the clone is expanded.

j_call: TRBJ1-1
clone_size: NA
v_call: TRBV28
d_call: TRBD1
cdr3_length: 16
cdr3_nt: TGTGCCAGCAGCCGTAGGTATCAGGGGGCGAGGACTGAAGCTTTCTTT
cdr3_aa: CASSRRYQGARTEAFF

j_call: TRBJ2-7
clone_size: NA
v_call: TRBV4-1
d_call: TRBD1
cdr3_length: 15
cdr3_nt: TGCGCCAGCAGCCTGGGACAGGCCCTCTCCTACGAGCAGTACTTC
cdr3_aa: CASSLGQALSYEQYF

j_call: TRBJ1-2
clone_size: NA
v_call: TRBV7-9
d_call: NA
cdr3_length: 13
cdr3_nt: TGTGCCAGCAGCTTAGGGGGTTTCTATGGCTACACCTTC
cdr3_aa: CASSLGGFYGYTF

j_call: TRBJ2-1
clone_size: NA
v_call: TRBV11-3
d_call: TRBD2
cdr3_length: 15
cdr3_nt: TGTGCCAGCAGCTTAGCCCTAGGACTAGGTTATGAGCAGTTCTTC
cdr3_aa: CASSLALGLGYEQFF

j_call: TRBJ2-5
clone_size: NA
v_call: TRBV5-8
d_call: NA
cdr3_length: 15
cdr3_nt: TGTGCCAGCAGCTCCCGCGTCGGGGGCCGAAAGACCCAGTACTTC
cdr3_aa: CASSSRVGGRKTQYF

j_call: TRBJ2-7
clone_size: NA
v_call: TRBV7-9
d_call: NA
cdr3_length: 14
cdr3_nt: TGTGCCAGCAGCGGTGGCGCGGTCTCCTACGAGCAGTACTTC
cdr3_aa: CASSGGAVSYEQYF

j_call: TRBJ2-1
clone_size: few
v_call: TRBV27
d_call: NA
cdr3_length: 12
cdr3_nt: TGTGCCAGCAGCCCCGACCACAATGAGCAGTTCTTC
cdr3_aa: CASSPDHNEQFF

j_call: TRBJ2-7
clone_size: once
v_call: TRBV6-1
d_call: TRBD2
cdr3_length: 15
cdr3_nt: TGTGCCAGCAGTGGCCCGACTAGCCCCGCCTACGAGCAGTACTTC
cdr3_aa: CASSGPTSPAYEQYF

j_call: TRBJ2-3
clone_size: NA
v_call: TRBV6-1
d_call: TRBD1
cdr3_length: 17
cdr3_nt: TGTGCCAGCAGTGAGGGACAGATATATCATAGCACAGATACGCAGTATTTT
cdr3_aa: CASSEGQIYHSTDTQYF

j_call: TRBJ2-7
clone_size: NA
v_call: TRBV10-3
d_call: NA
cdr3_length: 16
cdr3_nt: TGTGCCATCAGTGAGTCGAATTTACAGAACTCCTACGAGCAGTACTTC
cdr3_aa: CAISESNLQNSYEQYF

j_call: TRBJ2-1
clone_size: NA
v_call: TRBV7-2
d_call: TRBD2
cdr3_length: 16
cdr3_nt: TGTGCCAGCAGCCAACGAAGCGGGAGCTCCTACAATGAGCAGTTCTTC
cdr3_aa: CASSQRSGSSYNEQFF

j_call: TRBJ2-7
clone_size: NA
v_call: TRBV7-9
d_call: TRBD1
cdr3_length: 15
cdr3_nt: TGTGCCAGCACCTCACTCAGGGGGCCCCCCTACGAGCAGTACTTC
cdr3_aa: CASTSLRGPPYEQYF

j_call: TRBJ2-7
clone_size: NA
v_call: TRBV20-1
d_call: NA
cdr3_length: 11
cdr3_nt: TGCAGTGCTGGGGATGACTACGAGCAGTACTTC
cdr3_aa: CSAGDDYEQYF

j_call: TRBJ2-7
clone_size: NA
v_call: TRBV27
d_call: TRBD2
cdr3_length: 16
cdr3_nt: TGTGCCAGCAGCAACGGGACTAGCGGGAGCGCCTACGAGCAGTACTTC
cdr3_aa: CASSNGTSGSAYEQYF

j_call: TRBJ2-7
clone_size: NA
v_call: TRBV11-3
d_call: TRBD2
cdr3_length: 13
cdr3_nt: TGTGCCAGCAGCTTAGCGGGAGGCGGCGAGCAGTACTTC
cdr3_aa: CASSLAGGGEQYF

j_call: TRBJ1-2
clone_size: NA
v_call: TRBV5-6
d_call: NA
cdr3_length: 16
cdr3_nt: TGTGCCAGCAGCTTGGACGGTCGGGGGGCAGAAGATGGCTACACCTTC
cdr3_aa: CASSLDGRGAEDGYTF

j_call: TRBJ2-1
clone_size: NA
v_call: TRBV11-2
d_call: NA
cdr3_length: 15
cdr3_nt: TGTGCCAGCAGCGGAAAGGTCGGACGGCCGGTTGGGCAGTTCTTC
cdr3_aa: CASSGKVGRPVGQFF

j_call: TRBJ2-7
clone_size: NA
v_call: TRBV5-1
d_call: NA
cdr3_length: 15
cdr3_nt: TGCGCCAGCAGCTTGAGGTGGGACGGTTTTTACGAGCAGTACTTC
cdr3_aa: CASSLRWDGFYEQYF

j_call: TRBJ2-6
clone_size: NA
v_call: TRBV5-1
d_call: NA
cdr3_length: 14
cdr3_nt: TGCGCCAGCAGCCCGTATTCTGGGGCCAACGTCCTGACTTTC
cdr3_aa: CASSPYSGANVLTF

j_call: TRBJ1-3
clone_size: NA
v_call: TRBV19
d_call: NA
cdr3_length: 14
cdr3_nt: TGTGCCAGTAGTATTGCCCGCTCTGGAAACACCATATATTTT
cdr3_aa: CASSIARSGNTIYF

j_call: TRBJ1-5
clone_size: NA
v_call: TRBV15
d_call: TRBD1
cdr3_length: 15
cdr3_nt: TGTGCCACCAGCGGAGGACAGGGCCTCAATCAGCCCCAGCATTTT
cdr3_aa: CATSGGQGLNQPQHF

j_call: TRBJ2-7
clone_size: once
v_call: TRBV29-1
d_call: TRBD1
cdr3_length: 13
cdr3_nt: TGCAGCGCCTCCGGGACAGGGGCCTACGAGCAGTACTTC
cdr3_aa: CSASGTGAYEQYF

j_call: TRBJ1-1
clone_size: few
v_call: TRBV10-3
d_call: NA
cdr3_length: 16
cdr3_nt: TGTGCCATCAGTGAGTCCTTCTATGGGGGGAACACTGAAGCTTTCTTT
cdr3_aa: CAISESFYGGNTEAFF

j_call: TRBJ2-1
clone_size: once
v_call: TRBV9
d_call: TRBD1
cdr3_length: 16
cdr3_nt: TGTGCCAGCAGCGGTTCGACAGGGGGCATCCCCAATGAGCAGTTCTTC
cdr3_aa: CASSGSTGGIPNEQFF

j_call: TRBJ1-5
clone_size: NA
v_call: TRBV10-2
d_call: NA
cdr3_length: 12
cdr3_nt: TGCGCCAGCAACCAGGGAGGACAGCCCCAGCATTTT
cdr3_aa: CASNQGGQPQHF

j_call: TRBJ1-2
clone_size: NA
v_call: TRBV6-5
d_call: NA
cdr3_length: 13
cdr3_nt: TGTGCCAGCAGTTACCCTTCCGGTTCTGGCTACACCTTC
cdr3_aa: CASSYPSGSGYTF

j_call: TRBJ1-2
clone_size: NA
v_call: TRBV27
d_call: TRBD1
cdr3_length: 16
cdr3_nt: TGTGCCAGCAGTCCCAGCGGGGGACAGCTTAACTATGGCTACACCTTC
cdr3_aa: CASSPSGGQLNYGYTF

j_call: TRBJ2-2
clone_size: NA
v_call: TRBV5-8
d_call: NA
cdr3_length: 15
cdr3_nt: TGTGCCAGCAGCCCGGGTATAGTCCAACCCGGGGAGCTGTTTTTT
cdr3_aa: CASSPGIVQPGELFF

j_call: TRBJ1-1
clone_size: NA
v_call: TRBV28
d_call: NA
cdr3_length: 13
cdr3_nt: TGTGCCAGCAGAGGTACCGGAAACACTGAAGCTTTCTTT
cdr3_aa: CASRGTGNTEAFF

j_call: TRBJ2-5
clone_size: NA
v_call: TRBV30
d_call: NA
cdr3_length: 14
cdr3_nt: TGTGCCTGGAGTGTAAGACAAGTACAAGAGACCCAGTACTTC
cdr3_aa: CAWSVRQVQETQYF

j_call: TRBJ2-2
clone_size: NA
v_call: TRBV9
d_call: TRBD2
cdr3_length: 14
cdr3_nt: TGTGCCAGCAGCGCAGCGGGAGTAACCGGGGAGCTGTTTTTT
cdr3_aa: CASSAAGVTGELFF

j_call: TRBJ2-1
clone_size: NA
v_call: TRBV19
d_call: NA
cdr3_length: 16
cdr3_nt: TGTGCCAGTAGTACACCAACGGGGCCAAGGTGGAATGAGCAGTTCTTC
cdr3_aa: CASSTPTGPRWNEQFF

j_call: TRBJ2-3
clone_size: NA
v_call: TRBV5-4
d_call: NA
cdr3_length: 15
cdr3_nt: TGTGCCAGCAGCTTAAGAGGGGGACCCACAGATACGCAGTATTTT
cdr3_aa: CASSLRGGPTDTQYF

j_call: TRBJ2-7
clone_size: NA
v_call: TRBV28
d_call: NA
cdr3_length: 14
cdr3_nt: TGTGCCAGCAGTTCCAGGGGCACGTCCTACGAGCAGTACTTC
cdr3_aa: CASSSRGTSYEQYF

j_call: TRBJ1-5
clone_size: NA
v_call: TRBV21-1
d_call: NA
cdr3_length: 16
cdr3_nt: TGTGCCAGCAGTCAAGCCCGACAAAATAGCAATCAGCCCCAGCATTTT
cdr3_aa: CASSQARQNSNQPQHF

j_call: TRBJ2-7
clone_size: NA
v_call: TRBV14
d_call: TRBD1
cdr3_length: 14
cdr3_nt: TGTGCCAGCAGCCAGACAGGGAAACCCTACGAGCAGTACTTC
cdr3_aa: CASSQTGKPYEQYF

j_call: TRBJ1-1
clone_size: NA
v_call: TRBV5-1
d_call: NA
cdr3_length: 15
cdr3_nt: TGCGCCAGCAGCTTGGGATGGGGGAAAGTCACTGAAGCTTTCTTT
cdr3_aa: CASSLGWGKVTEAFF

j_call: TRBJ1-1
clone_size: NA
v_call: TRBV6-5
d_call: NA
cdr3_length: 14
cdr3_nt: TGTGCCAGCAGTCTCAGGGACTCGAACACTGAAGCTTTCTTT
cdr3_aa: CASSLRDSNTEAFF

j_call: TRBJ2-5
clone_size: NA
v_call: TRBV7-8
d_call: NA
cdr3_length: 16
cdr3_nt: TGTGCCAGCAGCGCCAAGACGTCCGCGATTCAAGAGACCCAGTACTTC
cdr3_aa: CASSAKTSAIQETQYF

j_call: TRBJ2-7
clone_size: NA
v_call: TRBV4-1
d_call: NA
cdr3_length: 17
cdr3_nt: TGCGCCAGCAGCCAAGATAACTCCGGGACACAACCTCACGAGCAGTACTTC
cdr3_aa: CASSQDNSGTQPHEQYF

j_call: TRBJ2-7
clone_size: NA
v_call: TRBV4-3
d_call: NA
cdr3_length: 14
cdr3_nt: TGCGCCAGCAGCCAAGAATTGGAAAGGTACGAGCAGTACTTC
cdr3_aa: CASSQELERYEQYF

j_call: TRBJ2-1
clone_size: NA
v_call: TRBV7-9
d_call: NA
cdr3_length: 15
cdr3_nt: TGTGCCAGCAGCCGCCTCCGTGGGGTCTACAATGAGCAGTTCTTC
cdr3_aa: CASSRLRGVYNEQFF

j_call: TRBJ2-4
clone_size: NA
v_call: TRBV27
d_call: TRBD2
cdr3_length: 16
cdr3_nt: TGTGCCAGCAGTACCTGGACTAGCGGGAGTCTGAACATTCAGTACTTC
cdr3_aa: CASSTWTSGSLNIQYF

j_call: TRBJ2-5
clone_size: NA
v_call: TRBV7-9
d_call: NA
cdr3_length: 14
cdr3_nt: TGTGCCAGCAGCATCCCAGGGGTCGGTGAGACCCAGTACTTC
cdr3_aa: CASSIPGVGETQYF

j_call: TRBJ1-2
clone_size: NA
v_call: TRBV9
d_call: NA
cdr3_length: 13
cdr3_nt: TGTGCCAGCAGCCTCGAGGGGAACTATGGCTACACCTTC
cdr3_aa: CASSLEGNYGYTF

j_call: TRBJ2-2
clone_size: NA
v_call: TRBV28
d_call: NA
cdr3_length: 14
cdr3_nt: TGTGCCAGCAGTTTATTGCCTACCACCGGGGAGCTGTTTTTT
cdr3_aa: CASSLLPTTGELFF

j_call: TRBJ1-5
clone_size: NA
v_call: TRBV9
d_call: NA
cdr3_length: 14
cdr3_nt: TGTGCCAGCAGCGCCGGTAGGGGCAATCAGCCCCAGCATTTT
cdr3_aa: CASSAGRGNQPQHF

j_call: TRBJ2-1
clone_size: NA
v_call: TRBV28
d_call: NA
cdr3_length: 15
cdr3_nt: TGTGCCAGCAGTTCCACAGGGTATTATATCAATGAGCAGTTCTTC
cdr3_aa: CASSSTGYYINEQFF